A selection of T cell receptor beta chains follows, all from one sample in a study of blood T cell repertoires in COVID-19. The data were produced by immunoSEQ multiplex PCR, yet TCRdb's version contains in-frame clones alone and is incomplete. The table includes 140,000 to 150,000 clones, about 85% detected once. Sequencing was performed on peripheral blood. The receptors originated from a human donor with acute or convalescent COVID-19. The donor label of this sample is uncertain. Each CDR3 is given with its conserved first and last residue. The D gene is left open where the match is weak. Only some rows state a clone size, as once, few, many or a class for expanded clones.

d_call: TRBD2; j_call: TRBJ2-3; v_call: TRBV7-9; clone_size: -; cdr3_nt: TGTGCCAGCCGGGGGCGGGGGGGAGATACGCAGTATTTT; cdr3_aa: CASRGRGGDTQYF
d_call: -; j_call: TRBJ1-4; v_call: TRBV4-3; clone_size: once; cdr3_nt: TGCGCCAGCAGCCAAGACGGGGGGGACGGTGAAAAACTGTTTTTT; cdr3_aa: CASSQDGGDGEKLFF
d_call: TRBD1; j_call: TRBJ1-5; v_call: TRBV7-2; clone_size: -; cdr3_nt: TGTGCCAGCAGACAGGGGGCTGGCCAGCCCCAGCATTTT; cdr3_aa: CASRQGAGQPQHF
d_call: -; j_call: TRBJ2-2; v_call: TRBV2; clone_size: -; cdr3_nt: TGTGCCAGCAGTGAAGGGACTGGGTACACCGGGGAGCTGTTTTTT; cdr3_aa: CASSEGTGYTGELFF
d_call: TRBD1; j_call: TRBJ1-6; v_call: TRBV4-2; clone_size: once; cdr3_nt: TGTGCCAGCAGCCAAGAGGTCCGGACAGGGTATAATTCACCCCTCCACTTT; cdr3_aa: CASSQEVRTGYNSPLHF
d_call: -; j_call: TRBJ1-5; v_call: TRBV4-2; clone_size: -; cdr3_nt: TGTGCCAGCAGCCAAGACGGGGGGCTAGGGCCCCAGCATTTT; cdr3_aa: CASSQDGGLGPQHF
d_call: -; j_call: TRBJ2-3; v_call: TRBV7-2; clone_size: -; cdr3_nt: TGTGCCAGCAGCCCGTACTCGCCCACAGATACGCAGTATTTT; cdr3_aa: CASSPYSPTDTQYF
d_call: TRBD2; j_call: TRBJ2-3; v_call: TRBV3-1/TRBV3-2; clone_size: -; cdr3_nt: TGTGCCAGCAGCCAAGATCGGCTAGCGGGAGGGTCCACAGATACGCAGTATTTT; cdr3_aa: CASSQDRLAGGSTDTQYF
d_call: -; j_call: TRBJ1-2; v_call: TRBV4-3; clone_size: -; cdr3_nt: TGCGCCAGCAGCCAAGAGTCCGGAGGGTCCTATGGCTACACCTTC; cdr3_aa: CASSQESGGSYGYTF
d_call: -; j_call: TRBJ1-4; v_call: TRBV6-2/TRBV6-3; clone_size: -; cdr3_nt: TGTGCCAGCAGTTACTCGACTGTCGCGGAAAAACTGTTTTTT; cdr3_aa: CASSYSTVAEKLFF
d_call: TRBD1; j_call: TRBJ1-1; v_call: TRBV6-6; clone_size: few; cdr3_nt: TGTGCCAGCAGACACAGGGGAGGTTCTACTGAAGCTTTCTTT; cdr3_aa: CASRHRGGSTEAFF
d_call: -; j_call: TRBJ2-1; v_call: TRBV11-3; clone_size: -; cdr3_nt: TGTGCCAGCAGCGCGGGGTATGAGCAGTTCTTC; cdr3_aa: CASSAGYEQFF
d_call: TRBD1; j_call: TRBJ1-5; v_call: TRBV14; clone_size: -; cdr3_nt: TGTGCCAGCAGCGACACAGGGGCGGCCGCCCAGCATTTT; cdr3_aa: CASSDTGAAAQHF
d_call: TRBD2; j_call: TRBJ2-3; v_call: TRBV7-6; clone_size: -; cdr3_nt: TGTGCCAGCAGCCCGCGGACTAGCGGGAGCACAGATACGCAGTATTTT; cdr3_aa: CASSPRTSGSTDTQYF
d_call: -; j_call: TRBJ2-2; v_call: TRBV2; clone_size: -; cdr3_nt: TGTGCCAGCAATAAGGGACTGAGCACCGGGGAGCTGTTTTTT; cdr3_aa: CASNKGLSTGELFF
d_call: -; j_call: TRBJ1-2; v_call: TRBV7-8; clone_size: once; cdr3_nt: TGTGCCAGCAGCCGAGCACAGACTAACTATGGCTACACCTTC; cdr3_aa: CASSRAQTNYGYTF
d_call: -; j_call: TRBJ1-6; v_call: TRBV5-1; clone_size: -; cdr3_nt: TGCGCCAGCAGCCCGGGACTGAGAGATTCACCCCTCCACTTT; cdr3_aa: CASSPGLRDSPLHF
d_call: TRBD1; j_call: TRBJ1-3; v_call: TRBV30; clone_size: few; cdr3_nt: TGTGCCTGGAAATTGACAGGGGGAAACACCATATATTTT; cdr3_aa: CAWKLTGGNTIYF
d_call: -; j_call: TRBJ2-1; v_call: TRBV4-2; clone_size: -; cdr3_nt: TGTGCCAGCAGCCAAGATTCCGGGAATGAGCAGTTCTTC; cdr3_aa: CASSQDSGNEQFF
d_call: TRBD1; j_call: TRBJ1-1; v_call: TRBV19; clone_size: -; cdr3_nt: TGTGCCAGTAGTTTCGGGACAGGGGTTACTGAAGCTTTCTTT; cdr3_aa: CASSFGTGVTEAFF
d_call: -; j_call: TRBJ1-2; v_call: TRBV6-6; clone_size: -; cdr3_nt: TGTGCCAGCAGTTACGACGGGAACTATGGCTACACCTTC; cdr3_aa: CASSYDGNYGYTF
d_call: TRBD1; j_call: TRBJ1-4; v_call: TRBV5-1; clone_size: -; cdr3_nt: TGCGCCAGCAGCTTGGAGGGGGACAGGGTCAGGGGAAAACTGTTTTTT; cdr3_aa: CASSLEGDRVRGKLFF
d_call: -; j_call: TRBJ1-1; v_call: TRBV7-3; clone_size: -; cdr3_nt: TGTGCCAGCAGCGAATACGGAGGTCAATGGACTGAAGCTTTCTTT; cdr3_aa: CASSEYGGQWTEAFF
d_call: TRBD1; j_call: TRBJ1-2; v_call: TRBV18; clone_size: few; cdr3_nt: TGTGCCAGCTCACAAGCAGGGGGGAACTATGGCTACACCTTC; cdr3_aa: CASSQAGGNYGYTF
d_call: -; j_call: TRBJ1-5; v_call: TRBV19; clone_size: -; cdr3_nt: TGTGCCAGTAGTATTCAGGGTTCGTATAGCAATCAGCCCCAGCATTTT; cdr3_aa: CASSIQGSYSNQPQHF
d_call: TRBD2; j_call: TRBJ2-3; v_call: TRBV19; clone_size: -; cdr3_nt: TGTGCCAGTAGTATACGGCTAGCGGATACAGATACGCAGTATTTT; cdr3_aa: CASSIRLADTDTQYF
d_call: TRBD2; j_call: TRBJ2-3; v_call: TRBV5-1; clone_size: -; cdr3_nt: TGCGCCAGCAGCTTGATCCCAGCGGGGGGGCAACTTACAGATACGCAGTATTTT; cdr3_aa: CASSLIPAGGQLTDTQYF
d_call: TRBD1; j_call: TRBJ1-1; v_call: TRBV5-5; clone_size: -; cdr3_nt: TGTGCCAGCAGCCCCAGACAGGGGGCTGGGAACACTGAAGCTTTCTTT; cdr3_aa: CASSPRQGAGNTEAFF
d_call: TRBD2; j_call: TRBJ2-5; v_call: TRBV7-3; clone_size: -; cdr3_nt: TGTGCCAGCAGCTATGTTAGCGGGAGTCGCGAGACCCAGTACTTC; cdr3_aa: CASSYVSGSRETQYF
d_call: TRBD2; j_call: TRBJ2-1; v_call: TRBV24-1; clone_size: -; cdr3_nt: TGTGCCACCAGTGATTTAACTAGCGGGAGTATAGAGGAGCAGTTCTTC; cdr3_aa: CATSDLTSGSIEEQFF
d_call: TRBD2; j_call: TRBJ2-3; v_call: TRBV19; clone_size: -; cdr3_nt: TGTGCCAGTGGGCTAGCGGGAGTAGATACGCAGTATTTT; cdr3_aa: CASGLAGVDTQYF
d_call: -; j_call: TRBJ2-7; v_call: TRBV9; clone_size: few; cdr3_nt: TGTGCCAGCAGCGCCGGAACGGGGTACGAGCAGTACTTC; cdr3_aa: CASSAGTGYEQYF
d_call: -; j_call: TRBJ1-3; v_call: TRBV18; clone_size: -; cdr3_nt: TGTGCCAGCTTCGCAGGACTGGGCTCTGGAAACACCATATATTTT; cdr3_aa: CASFAGLGSGNTIYF
d_call: -; j_call: TRBJ2-5; v_call: TRBV12-3/TRBV12-4; clone_size: -; cdr3_nt: TGTGCCAGCAGTTTCAACAGGGAGACCCAGTACTTC; cdr3_aa: CASSFNRETQYF
d_call: TRBD1; j_call: TRBJ1-3; v_call: TRBV2; clone_size: -; cdr3_nt: TGTGCCAGCAGTAGTCTCGGGACAGGGCTTACGGACACCATATATTTT; cdr3_aa: CASSSLGTGLTDTIYF
d_call: -; j_call: TRBJ2-3; v_call: TRBV27; clone_size: -; cdr3_nt: TGTGCCAGCAGTTTGGCAGGGTACACGGATACGCAGTATTTT; cdr3_aa: CASSLAGYTDTQYF
d_call: -; j_call: TRBJ2-2; v_call: TRBV4-1; clone_size: -; cdr3_nt: TGCGCCAGCAGCCCCCGGGACACAAACACCGGGGAGCTGTTTTTT; cdr3_aa: CASSPRDTNTGELFF
d_call: TRBD1; j_call: TRBJ2-1; v_call: TRBV10-3; clone_size: -; cdr3_nt: TGTGCCATCAGTGAGTCGAGACAGGGGGAGGATGAGCAGTTCTTC; cdr3_aa: CAISESRQGEDEQFF
d_call: -; j_call: TRBJ1-5; v_call: TRBV7-9; clone_size: -; cdr3_nt: TGTGCCAGCAGCTTAGCTGGGGGGGCCCAGCCCCAGCATTTT; cdr3_aa: CASSLAGGAQPQHF
d_call: -; j_call: TRBJ1-3; v_call: TRBV9; clone_size: -; cdr3_nt: TGTGCCAGCACTCCCAGTGGGGGGGGAAACACCATATATTTT; cdr3_aa: CASTPSGGGNTIYF
d_call: -; j_call: TRBJ1-2; v_call: TRBV9; clone_size: -; cdr3_nt: TGTGCCAGCAGCGCCGACAACAGGGACTATAACTATGGCTACACCTTC; cdr3_aa: CASSADNRDYNYGYTF
d_call: -; j_call: TRBJ1-4; v_call: TRBV7-2; clone_size: -; cdr3_nt: TGTGCCAGCAGCCCACGAAGAGCTACTAATGAAAAACTGTTTTTT; cdr3_aa: CASSPRRATNEKLFF
d_call: TRBD2; j_call: TRBJ2-7; v_call: TRBV20-1; clone_size: -; cdr3_nt: TGCAGTGCTAGTCGGGGGGGCTCCTACGAGCAGTACTTC; cdr3_aa: CSASRGGSYEQYF
d_call: TRBD1; j_call: TRBJ1-2; v_call: TRBV7-2; clone_size: -; cdr3_nt: TGTGCCAGCAGACCCGGACAGGGGGGCTATGGCTACACCTTC; cdr3_aa: CASRPGQGGYGYTF
d_call: TRBD2; j_call: TRBJ2-1; v_call: TRBV7-6; clone_size: -; cdr3_nt: TGTGCCAGCAGCCTCGGGACTAGTCTCGATGAGCAGTTCTTC; cdr3_aa: CASSLGTSLDEQFF
d_call: -; j_call: TRBJ1-5; v_call: TRBV11-2; clone_size: -; cdr3_nt: TGTGCCAGCAGCTCTCAGACAAATCAGCCCCAGCATTTT; cdr3_aa: CASSSQTNQPQHF
d_call: TRBD1; j_call: TRBJ1-1; v_call: TRBV7-2; clone_size: -; cdr3_nt: TGTGCCAGCAGCTCCGGGACAGGGAACACTGAAGCTTTCTTT; cdr3_aa: CASSSGTGNTEAFF
d_call: -; j_call: TRBJ2-5; v_call: TRBV9; clone_size: -; cdr3_nt: TGTGCCAGCAGCCCGTCGACAGGAACAGAAGAGACCCAGTACTTC; cdr3_aa: CASSPSTGTEETQYF
d_call: TRBD1; j_call: TRBJ1-6; v_call: TRBV10-3; clone_size: -; cdr3_nt: TGTGCCATCAGCGGGACAGACTATAATTCACCCCTCCACTTT; cdr3_aa: CAISGTDYNSPLHF
d_call: TRBD2; j_call: TRBJ2-4; v_call: TRBV3-1/TRBV3-2; clone_size: -; cdr3_nt: TGTGCCAGCAGCCAAGTCAGCGGGAGGGCCCTCGGCGGAAACATTCAGTACTTC; cdr3_aa: CASSQVSGRALGGNIQYF
d_call: -; j_call: TRBJ1-2; v_call: TRBV6-5; clone_size: -; cdr3_nt: TGTGCCAGCAGTTCCAACCCCGGTGGCTACACCTTC; cdr3_aa: CASSSNPGGYTF
d_call: -; j_call: TRBJ1-3; v_call: TRBV7-2; clone_size: -; cdr3_nt: TGTGCCAGCAGCTTAGTACACCTAGTCTCTGGAAACACCATATATTTT; cdr3_aa: CASSLVHLVSGNTIYF
d_call: -; j_call: TRBJ2-1; v_call: TRBV7-3; clone_size: -; cdr3_nt: TGTGCCAGCGAGGGGACTGTCCCCTACAATGAGCAGTTCTTC; cdr3_aa: CASEGTVPYNEQFF
d_call: TRBD1; j_call: TRBJ1-3; v_call: TRBV7-2; clone_size: -; cdr3_nt: TGTGCCAGCAGTCGTCCGGGACAGGGTTGGAACACCATATATTTT; cdr3_aa: CASSRPGQGWNTIYF
d_call: TRBD1; j_call: TRBJ2-7; v_call: TRBV9; clone_size: -; cdr3_nt: TGTGCCAGCAGCCGGACAGGTTCCCCGGGTTTCTACGAGCAGTACTTC; cdr3_aa: CASSRTGSPGFYEQYF
d_call: -; j_call: TRBJ2-3; v_call: TRBV19; clone_size: -; cdr3_nt: TGTGCCAGTAGTATAGTCAACGGGGATACGCAGTATTTT; cdr3_aa: CASSIVNGDTQYF
d_call: -; j_call: TRBJ1-2; v_call: TRBV18; clone_size: -; cdr3_nt: TGTGCCAGCTCTGTGACAGGCGGCGATGGCTACACCTTC; cdr3_aa: CASSVTGGDGYTF
d_call: -; j_call: TRBJ1-1; v_call: TRBV29-1; clone_size: -; cdr3_nt: TGCAGCGTGCGGAGGGAAAACACTGAAGCTTTCTTT; cdr3_aa: CSVRRENTEAFF
d_call: TRBD2; j_call: TRBJ2-1; v_call: TRBV2; clone_size: -; cdr3_nt: TGTGCCAGCAGTACCCTAGCGGGAGACTTCAATGAGCAGTTCTTC; cdr3_aa: CASSTLAGDFNEQFF
d_call: TRBD1; j_call: TRBJ1-2; v_call: TRBV5-4; clone_size: few; cdr3_nt: TGTGCCAGCAGCTTGCCGGCCCAGGGGGCGCATGGCTACACCTTC; cdr3_aa: CASSLPAQGAHGYTF